This TCR beta chain was captured in a study of OX40 agonist ivuxolimab in advanced cancers. Study at large: An anti-OX40 (CD134) antibody with agonistic activity, ivuxolimab, was administered to patients. General study points: Clonal expansion in partial responders at 0.1-3.0 mg/kg ranked among the lowest.

This clone was recorded only once. Its antigen is undetermined. Autoimmune disease history or systemic immunosuppression was exclusionary. V gave up 5 bases and J gave up 3 bases, with 15 bases separating them. The CDR3 extends over 15 amino acids. Germline V gene data show CDR1 as SEHNR and CDR2 as FQNEAQ (reference sequence). Method: immunoSEQ multiplex PCR; TCRdb's copy keeps in-frame clones and lacks some. The sample lists some 25,000 clones, around 79% occurring once. The rearrangement uses TRBV7-9 and TRBJ2-3, with D perhaps assigned TRBD1 or TRBD2 (5 bases each). Sequencing was performed on CD4+ or CD8+ T cells sorted from blood, taken in a trial of the OX40 agonist ivuxolimab. The TCR originated in an adult with an advanced solid tumor such as melanoma, head and neck, liver or kidney cancer. CDR3 sequence reads: CASSPREGQTDTQYF. CDR3 coding DNA: TGTGCCAGCAGCCCCAGAGAGGGGCAGACAGATACGCAGTATTTT.